This TCR beta chain was captured by sequencing in a study of metastatic and nonmetastatic thyroid tumors. This clone is labeled as medium-sized (0.01 to 0.1%). TCRdb re-clonotyped the PCR reads through MiXCR. The top ten clones hold about 9% of a sample with tens of thousands of clones, 9% to 14% of them seen once. Among the patients, none had received any treatment before thyroid surgery. CDR3 length: 14 residues. Trimming left V 5 bases short and J 2 bases short, with 13 bases between. Germline CDR1 is LNHDA and CDR2 is SQIVND (reference sequence). The sequence was obtained from a male donor with papillary thyroid cancer or a benign thyroid nodule (not recorded which). Some clones in this sample may be carry-over from other donors' samples. This chain joins TRBV19 and TRBJ2-7; the D gene is possibly TRBD1 (6 bases). Sequenced: blood. CDR3 bases: TGTGCCAGTAGTCGCCAGGGGCCTACCTACGAGCAGTACTTC. Its translation is CASSRQGPTYEQYF.